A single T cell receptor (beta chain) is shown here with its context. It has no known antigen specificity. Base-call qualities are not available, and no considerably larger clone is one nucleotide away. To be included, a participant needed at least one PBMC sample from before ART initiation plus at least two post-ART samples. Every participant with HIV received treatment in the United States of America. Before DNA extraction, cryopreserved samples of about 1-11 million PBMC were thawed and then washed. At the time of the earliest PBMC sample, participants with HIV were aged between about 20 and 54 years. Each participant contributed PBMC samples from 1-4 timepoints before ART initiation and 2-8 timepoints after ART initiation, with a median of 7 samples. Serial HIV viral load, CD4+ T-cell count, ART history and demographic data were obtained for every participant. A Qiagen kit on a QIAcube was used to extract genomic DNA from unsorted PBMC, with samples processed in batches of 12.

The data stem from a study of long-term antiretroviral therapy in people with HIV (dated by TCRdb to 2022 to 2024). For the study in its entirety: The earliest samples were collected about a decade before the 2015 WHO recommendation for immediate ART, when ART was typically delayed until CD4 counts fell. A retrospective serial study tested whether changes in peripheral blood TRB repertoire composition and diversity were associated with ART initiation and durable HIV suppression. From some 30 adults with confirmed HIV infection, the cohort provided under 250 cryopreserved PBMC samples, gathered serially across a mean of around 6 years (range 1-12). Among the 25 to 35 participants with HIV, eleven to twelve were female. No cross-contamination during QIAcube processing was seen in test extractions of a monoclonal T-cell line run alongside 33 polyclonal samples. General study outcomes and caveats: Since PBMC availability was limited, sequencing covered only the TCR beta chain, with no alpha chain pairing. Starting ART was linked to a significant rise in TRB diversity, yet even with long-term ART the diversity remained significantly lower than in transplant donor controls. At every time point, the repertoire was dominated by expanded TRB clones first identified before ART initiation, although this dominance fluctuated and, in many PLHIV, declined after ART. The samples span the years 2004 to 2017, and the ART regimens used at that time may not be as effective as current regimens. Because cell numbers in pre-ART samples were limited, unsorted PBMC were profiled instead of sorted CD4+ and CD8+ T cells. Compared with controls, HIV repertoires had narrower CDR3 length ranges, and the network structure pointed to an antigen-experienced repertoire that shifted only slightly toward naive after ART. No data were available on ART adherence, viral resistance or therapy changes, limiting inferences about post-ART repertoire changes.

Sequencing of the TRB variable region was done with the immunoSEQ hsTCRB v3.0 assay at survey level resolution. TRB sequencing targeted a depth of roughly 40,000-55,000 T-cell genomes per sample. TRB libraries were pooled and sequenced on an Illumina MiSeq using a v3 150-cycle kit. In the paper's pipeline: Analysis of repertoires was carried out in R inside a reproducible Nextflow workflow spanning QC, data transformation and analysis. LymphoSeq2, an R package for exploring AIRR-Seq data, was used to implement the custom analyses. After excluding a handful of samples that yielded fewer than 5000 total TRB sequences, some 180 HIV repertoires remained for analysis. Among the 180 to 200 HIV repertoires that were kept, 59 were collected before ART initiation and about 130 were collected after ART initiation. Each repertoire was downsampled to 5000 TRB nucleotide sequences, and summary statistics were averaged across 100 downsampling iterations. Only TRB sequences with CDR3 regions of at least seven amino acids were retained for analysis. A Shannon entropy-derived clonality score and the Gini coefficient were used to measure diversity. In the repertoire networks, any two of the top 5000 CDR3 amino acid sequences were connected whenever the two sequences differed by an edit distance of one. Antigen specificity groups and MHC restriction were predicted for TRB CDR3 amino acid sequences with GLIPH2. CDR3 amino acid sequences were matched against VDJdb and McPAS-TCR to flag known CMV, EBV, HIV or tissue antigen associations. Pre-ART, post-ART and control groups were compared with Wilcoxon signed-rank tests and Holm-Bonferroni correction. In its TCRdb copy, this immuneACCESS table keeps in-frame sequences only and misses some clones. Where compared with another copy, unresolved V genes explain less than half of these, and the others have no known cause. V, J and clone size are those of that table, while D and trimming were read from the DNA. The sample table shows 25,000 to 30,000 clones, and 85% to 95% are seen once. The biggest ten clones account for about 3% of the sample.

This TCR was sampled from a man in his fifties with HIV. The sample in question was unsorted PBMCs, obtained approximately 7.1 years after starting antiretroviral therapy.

The DNA sequence is given as TGTGCCAGCAGTCCTAGGGGGTTGGGTGGAAACACCATATATTTT. Translated, this gives CASSPRGLGGNTIYF. In this chain, TRBV7-2 is recombined with TRBJ1-3, and possibly TRBD1, on 6 matching bases. From the cysteine through the phenylalanine, the CDR3 covers 15 amino acids. CDR3 DNA only is kept here, 45 bases in frame from base 1. V loses 6 bases, J loses 3 bases, and the germline ends lie 15 bases apart. CDR1 SGHTA and CDR2 FQGNSA are derived from the germline V gene.